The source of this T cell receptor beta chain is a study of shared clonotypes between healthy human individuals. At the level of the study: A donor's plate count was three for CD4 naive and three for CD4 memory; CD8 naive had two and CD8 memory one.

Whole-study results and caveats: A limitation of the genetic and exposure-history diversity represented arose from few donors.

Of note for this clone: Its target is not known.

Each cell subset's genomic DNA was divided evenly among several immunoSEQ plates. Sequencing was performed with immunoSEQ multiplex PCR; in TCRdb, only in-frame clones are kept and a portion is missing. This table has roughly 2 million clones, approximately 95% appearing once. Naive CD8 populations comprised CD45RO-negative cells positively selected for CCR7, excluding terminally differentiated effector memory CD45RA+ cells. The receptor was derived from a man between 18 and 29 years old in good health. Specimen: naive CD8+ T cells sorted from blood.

The CDR3 is CATKHPGGRSTDTQYF. The DNA for the CDR3 is TGTGCCACCAAACATCCCGGGGGGCGAAGCACAGATACGCAGTATTTT. The genes are TRBV19 and TRBJ2-3; D might be TRBD2 (7 bases). The V gene lost 10 bases and the J gene lost 0 bases, with 20 bases spanning the gap. This CDR3 region has 16 residues. Germline loops: CDR1 LNHDA, CDR2 SQIVND (reference sequence).